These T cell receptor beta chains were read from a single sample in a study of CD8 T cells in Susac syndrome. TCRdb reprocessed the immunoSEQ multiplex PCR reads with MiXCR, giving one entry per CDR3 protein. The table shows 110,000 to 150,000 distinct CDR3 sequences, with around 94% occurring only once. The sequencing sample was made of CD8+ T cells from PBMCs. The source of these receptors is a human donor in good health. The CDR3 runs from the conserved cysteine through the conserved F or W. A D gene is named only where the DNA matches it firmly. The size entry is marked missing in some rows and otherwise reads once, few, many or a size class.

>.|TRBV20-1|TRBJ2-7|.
TGCAGTGCGCAAGACGACTGGGTGTACGAGCAGTACTTC
CSAQDDWVYEQYF
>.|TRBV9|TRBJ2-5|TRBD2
TGTGCCAGCAGCGTGACTAGCGCACAAGAGACCCAGTACTTC
CASSVTSAQETQYF
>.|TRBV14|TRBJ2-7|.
TGTGCCAGCAGCCAAGCTACCTTGGACCCCCATCCGGGGGAGCAGTACTTC
CASSQATLDPHPGEQYF
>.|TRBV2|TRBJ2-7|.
TGTGCCAGCACCAAGACGCACGAGCAGTACTTC
CASTKTHEQYF
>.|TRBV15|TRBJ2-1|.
TGTGCCACCAGCGCCTCAAAAGCGGTATACAATGAGCAGTTCTTC
CATSASKAVYNEQFF
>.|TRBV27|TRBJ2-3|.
TGTGCCAGCAGTAAACCGGGACGCACAGATACGCAGTATTTT
CASSKPGRTDTQYF
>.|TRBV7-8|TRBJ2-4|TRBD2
TGTGCCAGCAGCTTAGGGGGAGGGGAGGACATTCAGTACTTC
CASSLGGGEDIQYF
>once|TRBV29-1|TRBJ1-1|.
TGCAGCGTTGTGTTGGGGTCTGAAGCTTTCTTT
CSVVLGSEAFF
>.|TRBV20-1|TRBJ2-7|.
TGCAGTGCTAGAGAGGGCAGCTCCTACGAGCAGTACTTC
CSAREGSSYEQYF
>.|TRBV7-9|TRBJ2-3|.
TGTGCCAGCAGCTTAGCGTGGGGAGATACGCAGTATTTT
CASSLAWGDTQYF
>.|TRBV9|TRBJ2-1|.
TGTGCCAGCAGCGCCCGGGACCGAATCAATGAGCAGTTCTTC
CASSARDRINEQFF
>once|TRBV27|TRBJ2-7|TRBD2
TGTGCCAGCAGTCTACTAGGACTAGCGGGAGAGGGGGAGCAGTACTTC
CASSLLGLAGEGEQYF
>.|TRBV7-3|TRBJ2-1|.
TGTGCCAGCAGCTTAAGCCAGGGCGACAATGAGCAGTTCTTC
CASSLSQGDNEQFF
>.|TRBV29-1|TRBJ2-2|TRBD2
TGCAGCGTTCCGAGCGGGAGGTCCACCGGGGAGCTGTTTTTT
CSVPSGRSTGELFF
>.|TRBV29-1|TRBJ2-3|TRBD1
TGCAGCGGCGGACAGGGGGTCACAGATACGCAGTATTTT
CSGGQGVTDTQYF
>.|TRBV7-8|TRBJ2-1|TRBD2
TGTGCCAGCAGCTGGGGACTAGCGGGCCGTCAGGAGCAGTTCTTC
CASSWGLAGRQEQFF
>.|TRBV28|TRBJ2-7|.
TGTGCCAGCAGTCTATGGGGTGTTGGCGAGCAGTACTTC
CASSLWGVGEQYF
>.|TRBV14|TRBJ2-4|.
TGTGCCAGCAGCCATCAGGACGGGGTCAAAAACATTCAGTACTTC
CASSHQDGVKNIQYF
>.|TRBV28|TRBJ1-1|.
TGTGCCAGCAGTTTCGAGTCATACGAAGCTTTCTTT
CASSFESYEAFF
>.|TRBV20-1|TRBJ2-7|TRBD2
TGCAGTGCTACTAGCGGTGAAGCCTACGAGCAGTACTTC
CSATSGEAYEQYF
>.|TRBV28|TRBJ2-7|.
TGTGCCAGCAGGACTACAGGGTACGAGCAGTACTTC
CASRTTGYEQYF
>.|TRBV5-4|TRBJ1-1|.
TGTGCCAGCAGCTTGAAGGGGGACAACACTGAAGCTTTCTTT
CASSLKGDNTEAFF
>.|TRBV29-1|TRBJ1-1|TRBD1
TGCAGCGTTGGGACAGGGCGAGGGACTGAAGCTTTCTTT
CSVGTGRGTEAFF
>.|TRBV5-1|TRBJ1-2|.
TGCGCCAGCAGCTTGGATTATGGCTATGGCTACACCTTC
CASSLDYGYGYTF
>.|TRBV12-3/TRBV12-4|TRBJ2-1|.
TGTGCCAGCAGTTTAGTCGGTCCCTACAATGAGCAGTTCTTC
CASSLVGPYNEQFF
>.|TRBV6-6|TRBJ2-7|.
TGTGCCACCGACAGGTATCTGCCTCCCCTGGACGAGCAGTACTTC
CATDRYLPPLDEQYF
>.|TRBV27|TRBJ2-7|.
TGTGCCAGCAGTTTACACTCCTACGAGCAGTACTTC
CASSLHSYEQYF
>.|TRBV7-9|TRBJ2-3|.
TGTGCCAGCAGCTTAAGTCAGGGAGGAAGCACAGATACGCAGTATTTT
CASSLSQGGSTDTQYF
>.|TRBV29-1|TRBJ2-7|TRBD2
TGCAGCGTTAGCGGGGGAGTTTACGAGCAGTACTTC
CSVSGGVYEQYF
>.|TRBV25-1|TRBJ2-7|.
TGTGCCAGCAGTGACTCCGGGACATACTCCTACGAGCAGTACTTC
CASSDSGTYSYEQYF
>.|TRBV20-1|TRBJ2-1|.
TGCAGTGCTCCCCGGGGGCTCGAGCAGTTCTTC
CSAPRGLEQFF
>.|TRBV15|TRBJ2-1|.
TGTGCCACCAGCAGAGATATTGGGGAAGAAGCGTTCTCCTACAATGAGCAGTTCTTC
CATSRDIGEEAFSYNEQFF
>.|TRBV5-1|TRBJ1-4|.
TGCGCCAGCCGAGCGACCGTTGCAACTAATGAAAAACTGTTTTTT
CASRATVATNEKLFF
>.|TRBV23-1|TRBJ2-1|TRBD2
TGCGCCAGCAGTCAATCTGCGGGAGGGCCGGGTTGTGAGCAGTTCTTC
CASSQSAGGPGCEQFF
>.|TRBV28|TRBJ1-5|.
TGTGCCAGCAGTTTGAGGGCACTTAGCAATCAGCCCCAGCATTTT
CASSLRALSNQPQHF
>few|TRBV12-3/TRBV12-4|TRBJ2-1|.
TGTGCCAGCAGTTTAACCTCTCCCTACAATGAGCAGTTCTTC
CASSLTSPYNEQFF
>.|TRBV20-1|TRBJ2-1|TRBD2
TGCAGTGCCCTCATTGGGGGAGGGAGGGACAATGAGCAGTTCTTC
CSALIGGGRDNEQFF